The 20 T cell receptor beta chains in this list originate from one sample, sequenced in a study of Graves' ophthalmopathy and Graves' hyperthyroidism. CDR3 regions of TCR beta were amplified from RNA transcripts. The first round was an RT-PCR with HTBI primers, and the second round was a multiplex PCR. TCRdb re-called the multiplex PCR reads through MiXCR, storing one row per CDR3 protein. The sample includes over a million distinct CDR3 sequences, about 36% of them seen just once. The sequenced material came from peripheral blood or thyroid tissue (not recorded which). The receptors shown here come from an adult man with Graves' hyperthyroidism.

A note on this clonotype: One junction end disagrees with the germline gene, perhaps due to a read error. The chain employs TRBV7-3 and TRBJ1-1, with a tentative D call TRBD1 (5 bases). Germline loops: CDR1 SGHTA, CDR2 FQGTGA. The CDR3 spans 15 residues. The CDR3 loop is CASSLVAGPYTETFF. Here the CDR3 DNA reads TGTGCCAGCAGCTTAGTTGCAGGGCCCTACACTGAAACTTTCTTT.

The table lists this clonotype with a few counts. This chain links TRBV9 with TRBJ1-2, with 9 bases that match TRBD1. This CDR3 region has 13 residues. Trimming took 6 bases from V and 7 from J; bases not matched to a gene: 7. CDR1 SGDLS and CDR2 YYNGEE come from the germline V gene. Here the CDR3 reads CASTGGQGGGYTF. CDR3 sequence (DNA): TGTGCCAGCACCGGGGGACAGGGTGGTGGCTACACCTTC.

This clonotype was observed a handful of times. The chain combines TRBV7-9 with TRBJ1-4; maybe TRBD1 (6 bases). V lost 2 bases to trimming and J lost 0 bases, with 13 bases between them. This CDR3 spans 17 amino acids. From germline, CDR1 is SEHNR and CDR2 FQNEAQ (reference sequence). This chain's CDR3 is CASSLKGGGATNEKLFF. The CDR3 coding sequence is TGTGCCAGCAGCTTAAAAGGGGGGGGGGCAACTAATGAAAAACTGTTTTTT. Supplemented by reference TRBV7-9 and TRBJ1-4, the full variable domain reads DTGVSQNPRHKITKRGQNVTFRCDPISEHNRLYWYRQTLGQGPEFLTYFQNEAQLEKSRLLSDRFSAERPKGSFSTLEIQRTEQGDSAMYLCASSLKGGGATNEKLFFGSGTQLSVL.

The CDR3 coding sequence is TGTGCCATCAGTGCTCTCTCAGGGGGAGCCTACGAGCAGTACTTC. Protein: CAISALSGGAYEQYF. V gene TRBV10-3 combines with J gene TRBJ2-7, with 7 bases identical to TRBD1. This CDR3 region has 15 residues. V lost 4 bases and J lost 2; bases outside the gene matches: 8. The V gene's germline CDR1 is ENHRY and CDR2 SYGVKD.

This clonotype has at least ten counts. The chain uses TRBV15 and TRBJ1-3; D gene uncertain. This CDR3 contains 16 residues. V was pared by 2 bases and J by 4 bases, with 15 bases between. The germline gives CDR1 LNHNV, CDR2 YYDKDF (reference sequence). The CDR3 is CATSRSYTEAGNTIYF. The CDR3 DNA reads as TGTGCCACCAGCAGAAGCTACACCGAGGCAGGAAACACCATATATTTT.

In DNA, the CDR3 is TGTGCCATCAAAGGGACAGGGGGCAATCAGCCCCAGCATTTT. Its protein is CAIKGTGGNQPQHF. This chain links TRBV10-3 with TRBJ1-5; 10 bases agree with TRBD1. Germline loops: CDR1 ENHRY, CDR2 SYGVKD. CDR3 length: 14 amino acids. The V gene end was trimmed by 7 bases and the J gene end by 2 bases; junction bases not matched to a gene: 2.

In its sample, this clonotype was seen a few times. The chain employs TRBV11-1 and TRBJ2-2; D might be TRBD1 or TRBD2, each matching 5 bases. The CDR3 is made up of 16 amino acids. Trimming shortened V by 5 bases and J by 3 bases, and 16 bases separated the two germline ends. Germline assignment: CDR1 SGHAT and CDR2 FQDESV (reference sequence). CDR3 sequence reads: CASSRGVSRDTGELFF. CDR3 DNA: TGTGCCAGCAGCCGAGGGGTGTCGAGGGACACCGGGGAGCTGTTTTTT.

The V call is TRBV10-3, the J call TRBJ2-7; 9 bases map to TRBD1. CDR3 length: 18 residues. The V gene end was trimmed by 10 bases and the J gene end by 7 bases; junction bases not matched to a gene: 26. Per the germline V gene, CDR1 is ENHRY and CDR2 is SYGVKD. The CDR3 DNA reads as TGTGCCAGCAGCTTCGACCAAACTGGGACAGGGCCCCTGGGTGAGCAGTACTTC. As protein: CASSFDQTGTGPLGEQYF.

The table lists this clonotype with many counts. The V gene is TRBV15, the J gene TRBJ1-6, with 11 bases fitting TRBD1. V gave up 5 bases and J gave up 10 bases; unmatched junction bases: 7. The CDR3 sequence is 15 residues long. In germline, CDR1 is LNHNV, CDR2 YYDKDF (reference sequence). The CDR3 DNA reads TGTGCCACCAGCGGCGGACAGGGGGCCTTCTCACCCCTCCACTTT. Protein sequence: CATSGGQGAFSPLHF.

The genes are TRBV6-5 and TRBJ2-7, with TRBD1 matching over 8 bases. Germline V gene data show CDR1 as MNHEY and CDR2 as SVGAGI. V was clipped by 5 bases and J by 1 base; unmatched bases: 7. The CDR3 runs 15 residues. CDR3 DNA sequence: TGTGCCAGCAGTGAAGGACAGGGTGGATCCTACGAGCAGTACTTC. It translates to CASSEGQGGSYEQYF.

This clonotype was counted at least ten times. This chain joins TRBV19 and TRBJ2-5, with 10 bases lining up with TRBD2. V trimming: 10 bases; J trimming: 4 bases; junction bases outside the gene matches: 3. Germline V gene data show CDR1 as LNHDA and CDR2 as SQIVND (reference sequence). The CDR3 has 12 residues. Written as DNA, the CDR3 is TGTGCCACGGGACTAGCGAGAGAGACCCAGTACTTC. Its translation: CATGLARETQYF.

This clonotype showed up many times. J is TRBJ2-7 and V is TRBV29-1; 7 positions match TRBD1. There are 12 residues in the CDR3. Germline loops: CDR1 SQVTM, CDR2 ANQGSEA. The V and J ends lost 6 bases and 2 bases, in that order; junction bases with no gene match: 4. CDR3 bases: TGCAGCGTGCAGGGGGTAGCCTACGAGCAGTACTTC. It encodes CSVQGVAYEQYF.

This clonotype was observed a handful of times. The chain uses TRBV10-3 and TRBJ1-6, with D unresolved. Germline CDR1 and CDR2: ENHRY and SYGVKD. V was cut by 8 bases and J by 6 bases, with 11 bases left in between. The CDR3 extends over 13 amino acids. CDR3 amino acids: CAIAGSFNSPLHF. As DNA, the CDR3 is TGTGCCATCGCTGGCAGTTTTAATTCACCCCTCCACTTT.

This clonotype is classed as medium-sized. The J gene is TRBJ1-6, the V gene TRBV25-1; 8 positions match TRBD1. With V trimmed by 8 bases and J by 9 bases, 9 bases remained unmatched. Germline V gene sequence: CDR1 MGHDK, CDR2 SYGVNS. CDR3 length: 14 amino acids. The CDR3 DNA reads as TGTGCCAGCCAAAAGACAGGGGAAACTTCACCCCTCCACTTT. Protein product: CASQKTGETSPLHF. Variable domain in full (rest from reference TRBV25-1 and TRBJ1-6): EADIYQTPRYLVIGTGKKITLECSQTMGHDKMYWYQQDPGMELHLIHYSYGVNSTEKGDLSSESTVSRIRTEHFPLTLESARPSHTSQYLCASQKTGETSPLHFGNGTRLTVT.

This clonotype was seen more than once but under ten times. The chain combines TRBV2 with TRBJ1-2; TRBD1 might be the D (6 bases). This CDR3 has 13 amino acids. V was clipped by 11 bases and J by 2 bases, with 15 bases between them. Germline V lookup: CDR1 SNHLY, CDR2 FYNNEI. The CDR3 sequence is CASTGAANYGYTF. The CDR3 DNA sequence: TGTGCCTCAACGGGGGCGGCCAACTATGGCTACACCTTC.

This clonotype appeared many times. The J gene is TRBJ2-2, the V gene TRBV5-1; 8 bases match TRBD2. This CDR3 spans 14 amino acids. Germline V gene sequence: CDR1 SGHRS, CDR2 YFSETQ. Germline trimming cut 6 bases from V and 6 bases from J; bases unmatched to any gene: 7. Here the CDR3 reads CASNSAGASGELFF. CDR3 in DNA: TGCGCCAGCAACTCAGCGGGAGCTTCCGGGGAGCTGTTTTTT.

This chain connects TRBV6-5 to TRBJ1-2; TRBD1 is a possible D gene (5 bases). The CDR3 is 15 residues long. CDR1 is MNHEY and CDR2 is SVGAGI in the germline V gene. Trimming removed 2 bases at V and 5 bases at J, with 15 bases between. The CDR3 region is CASSYRGARWYGYTF. The CDR3 DNA reads as TGTGCCAGCAGTTACAGAGGGGCGCGATGGTATGGCTACACCTTC.

About this clonotype: With a much larger clone just one base away, this may be a read error. The chain employs TRBV4-3 and TRBJ1-1; tentative D call: TRBD1 (5 bases). CDR1 LGHNA and CDR2 YSLEER come from the germline V gene. Trimming pared 3 bases from V and 11 bases from J, leaving 13 bases between. The CDR3 sequence is 12 residues long. This CDR3 reads CASSQDGGEAFF. CDR3 DNA: TGCGCCAGCAGCCAGGACGGGGGGGAGGCTTTCTTT.

This clonotype was counted at least ten times. V gene TRBV7-8 combines with J gene TRBJ2-7; 8 nucleotides agree with TRBD2. Germline lookup yields CDR1 SGHVS and CDR2 FQNEAQ. The CDR3 runs to 16 residues. With 1 base clipped from V and 6 bases from J, the junction kept 11 bases outside the gene matches. DNA of the CDR3: TGTGCCAGCAGCTTAGAGGTCAGCGGGGGCCCTGGCGAGCAGTACTTC. Translating it yields CASSLEVSGGPGEQYF.

There are many counts of this clonotype. This chain uses TRBV7-2 with TRBJ1-1; D gene ambiguous. Germline lookup yields CDR1 SGHTA and CDR2 FQGNSA. There are 14 residues in the CDR3. The germline V and J ends were trimmed by 0 bases and 1 base, with 6 bases remaining between them. Here the CDR3 DNA reads TGTGCCAGCAGCTTAGCGGTCGCGAACACTGAAGCTTTCTTT. The encoded protein is CASSLAVANTEAFF.